The 26 T cell receptor beta chains below were found in one sample sequenced in a study of blood T cell repertoires in COVID-19. Data came from immunoSEQ multiplex PCR; TCRdb stores just in-frame clones and leaves some out. The table records 360,000 or so clones, roughly 90% of them present only once. Sample: PBMCs or T cells enriched from blood (not recorded which). These receptor sequences come from a woman in her thirties who had recovered from COVID-19.

This chain connects TRBV7-9 to TRBJ1-1; a weak D match, TRBD1 (5 bases). Germline V gives CDR1 SEHNR, CDR2 FQNEAQ (reference sequence). The CDR3 loop spans 15 amino acids. V lost 1 base, J lost 2 bases, and 11 bases lay in between. The CDR3 sequence is CASSLERGYNTEAFF. The CDR3, as DNA: TGTGCCAGCAGCTTAGAGCGGGGGTACAACACTGAAGCTTTCTTT.

This chain uses TRBV9 with TRBJ1-6; 9 nucleotides line up with TRBD1. Germline CDR1 reads SGDLS; CDR2 reads YYNGEE. CDR3 length: 17 residues. Unmatched junction bases numbered 12, after V lost 0 bases and J lost 11 bases. CDR3 sequence: CASSVGLPGTGKPPLHF. CDR3 nucleotide sequence: TGTGCCAGCAGCGTAGGATTACCCGGGACAGGGAAGCCACCCCTCCACTTT.

The chain links TRBV23-1 to TRBJ1-1; D remains unclear. TRBV23-1 counts as an open reading frame of uncertain function. V lost 6 bases and J 1 base, leaving 12 bases between the germline ends. This CDR3 spans 14 amino acids. Here the CDR3 DNA reads TGCGCCAGCAGCCCTACCACCCAGAACACTGAAGCTTTCTTT. Residues: CASSPTTQNTEAFF.

The chain carries TRBV4-1 and TRBJ2-1; 7 nucleotides line up with TRBD2. With 4 bases clipped from V and 3 bases from J, the junction kept 21 bases outside the gene matches. The length of the CDR3 is 20 residues. CDR1 and CDR2 (germline): MGHRA, YSYEKL. This chain's CDR3 is CASSPARGYSTGGHYNEQFF. CDR3 DNA sequence: TGCGCCAGCAGCCCGGCAAGGGGTTACTCAACGGGAGGCCACTACAATGAGCAGTTCTTC.

J is TRBJ2-7 and V is TRBV21-1; the D call of TRBD1 is as the table states it, not checked on the DNA. TRBV21-1 is recorded as a pseudogene. This CDR3 contains 15 residues. The CDR3 loop reads CASSGHRDSSYEQYF. The CDR3 DNA is TGTGCCAGCAGCGGACACCGGGACAGCTCCTACGAGCAGTACTTC.

The CDR3: CASSFGGIDTQYF. The CDR3 DNA follows: TGTGCCAGCAGCTTCGGGGGGATAGATACGCAGTATTTT. The V and J genes are TRBV11-3 and TRBJ2-3, with 7 nucleotides matching TRBD2. V shed 3 bases and J 5 bases; nucleotides not matched to a gene: 2. CDR1 SGHNT and CDR2 YENEEA come from the germline V gene. This CDR3 comprises 13 residues.

This sequence joins TRBV7-9 and TRBJ2-3; 8 nucleotides match TRBD2. The germline CDR1 and CDR2 sequences are SEHNR and FQNEAQ (reference sequence). V dropped 4 bases and J dropped 3; count of bases not matched to a gene: 12. The CDR3 totals 17 residues. The CDR3 coding sequence is TGTGCCAGCAGCTGGGGCTCAGCGGGAGCTGCGACAGATACGCAGTATTTT. Translation gives CASSWGSAGAATDTQYF.

The chain links TRBV4-1 to TRBJ1-6; the D gene is possibly TRBD1 (5 bases). Germline values: CDR1 MGHRA, CDR2 YSYEKL. CDR3 size: 18 residues. Trimming took off 0 bases at V and 6 bases at J, with 18 bases between the two ends. In nucleotides, the CDR3 is TGCGCCAGCAGCCAAGATTTTGACAGCTTCGCCTTTAATTCACCCCTCCACTTT. Protein product: CASSQDFDSFAFNSPLHF.

The chain carries TRBV28 and TRBJ1-5, with D tentatively TRBD1 (5 bases). Trimming stripped 3 bases from V and 5 bases from J, with 8 bases between. Germline V gives CDR1 MDHEN, CDR2 SYDVKM. The CDR3 runs to 13 residues. CDR3 residues: CASSFRGDQPQHF. CDR3 coding DNA: TGTGCCAGCAGTTTTAGGGGTGATCAGCCCCAGCATTTT.

The rearrangement links TRBV12-3 or TRBV12-4 to TRBJ1-2; D gene ambiguous. This CDR3 has 13 residues. The V end lost 6 bases, the J end lost 4 bases, and 12 bases lay between the germline ends. The DNA of the CDR3 is TGTGCCAGCAGCCCGGCAGCAGGCTATGGCTACACCTTC. Residues: CASSPAAGYGYTF.

The chain is built from TRBV29-1 and TRBJ2-3; TRBD2 might be the D (5 bases). V was clipped by 7 bases and J by 1 base, with 9 bases between them. This CDR3 comprises 12 residues. From germline, CDR1 is SQVTM and CDR2 ANQGSEA. The CDR3 nucleotides are TGCAGCGCCGGGGTCGGCACAGATACGCAGTATTTT. This codes for CSAGVGTDTQYF.

The gene calls are TRBV18 and TRBJ2-2; the D gene is possibly TRBD1 (6 bases). The germline CDR1 and CDR2 sequences are KGHSH and LQKENI. The ends were cut back, 2 bases at V and 3 bases at J, with 10 bases in the middle. The CDR3 totals 15 residues. The CDR3, as DNA: TGTGCCAGCTCACCAGGGGGCGCGGACACCGGGGAGCTGTTTTTT. This codes for CASSPGGADTGELFF.

The chain recombines TRBV7-9 with TRBJ2-7, with a possible D match to TRBD2 (5 bases). V was trimmed by 1 base and J by 2 bases, leaving 12 bases between them. CDR3 length equals 15 residues. Germline V gene sequence: CDR1 SEHNR, CDR2 FQNEAQ (reference sequence). The CDR3, as DNA: TGTGCCAGCAGCTTAGTCCCACTAGGGCCCTACGAGCAGTACTTC. Its protein is CASSLVPLGPYEQYF.

The V gene is TRBV9, the J gene TRBJ2-7; 9 bases are shared with TRBD1. CDR1 SGDLS and CDR2 YYNGEE come from the germline V gene. The junction had 3 bases not matched to a gene; V was cut back by 3 bases and J by 2 bases. The CDR3 loop spans 14 amino acids. The CDR3 nucleotides read TGTGCCAGCAGCGCAGGGACAGGGCCCTACGAGCAGTACTTC. Residues: CASSAGTGPYEQYF.

The chain links TRBV4-2 to TRBJ2-1; TRBD1 matches 9 bases. This CDR3 comprises 16 residues. V dropped 2 bases and J dropped 6; count of bases not matched to a gene: 8. CDR1 is LGHNA, CDR2 YNFKEQ, per germline. For the CDR3, the DNA is TGTGCCAGCAGCCAAACCGGGACAGGGTTTAGCAATGAGCAGTTCTTC. Translated: CASSQTGTGFSNEQFF.

The sample holds a few counts of this clone. The rearrangement links TRBV6-5 to TRBJ1-2; TRBD1 aligns across 8 bases. With 6 bases clipped from V and 5 bases from J, the junction kept 2 bases outside the gene matches. From germline, CDR1 is MNHEY and CDR2 SVGAGI. CDR3 length equals 12 residues. CDR3 sequence reads: CASSNRGYGYTF. The CDR3 DNA is TGTGCCAGCAGCAACAGGGGGTATGGCTACACCTTC.

This sequence joins TRBV19 and TRBJ2-7; a weak D match, TRBD2 (6 bases). Deletions cut 5 bases from V and 2 bases from J, with 19 bases between. CDR3 length equals 16 residues. Looked up from germline, CDR1 is LNHDA and CDR2 is SQIVND (reference sequence). CDR3 DNA: TGTGCCAGTAGTGTCGGTGTAGCGGAAATTACCTACGAGCAGTACTTC. Its translation is CASSVGVAEITYEQYF.

J is TRBJ2-7 and V is TRBV30, with D hard to call. Between the trimmed V and J ends, which lost 1 base and 5 bases, there was a span of 21 bases. Germline CDR1 reads GTSNPN; CDR2 reads SVGIG (reference sequence). The CDR3 loop spans 16 amino acids. The CDR3 here is CAWSGPRLRPKNEQYF. In DNA, the CDR3 is TGTGCCTGGAGTGGTCCCAGGCTTCGCCCGAAAAACGAGCAGTACTTC.

The rearrangement joins TRBV10-3 to TRBJ1-6; D is uncertain. Trimming removed 3 bases at V and 9 bases at J, with 12 bases between. This CDR3 has 14 residues. Looked up from germline, CDR1 is ENHRY and CDR2 is SYGVKD. The CDR3 is CAISETERGSPLHF. CDR3 DNA sequence: TGTGCCATCAGTGAAACAGAACGGGGTTCACCCCTCCACTTT.

The V and J genes are TRBV4-1 and TRBJ2-7; TRBD1 matches 10 bases. The CDR3 is 16 amino acids. Trimming took 3 bases from V and 5 from J; bases not matched to a gene: 10. Per germline, CDR1 MGHRA and CDR2 YSYEKL. This CDR3 is CASSQAGQGRNDEQYF. The CDR3 DNA is TGCGCCAGCAGCCAGGCGGGACAGGGGAGGAATGACGAGCAGTACTTC.

This sequence joins TRBV18 and TRBJ2-2; tentative D call: TRBD1 (5 bases). Trimming left V 2 bases short and J 3 bases short, with 10 bases between. The germline CDR1 and CDR2 sequences are KGHSH and LQKENI. The CDR3 has 15 amino acids. Here the CDR3 reads CASSPLTAYTGELFF. The DNA of the CDR3 is TGTGCCAGCTCACCATTGACAGCTTACACCGGGGAGCTGTTTTTT.

J is TRBJ1-2 and V is TRBV7-9; D remains unclear. From germline, CDR1 is SEHNR and CDR2 FQNEAQ (reference sequence). The ends were cut back, 6 bases at V and 8 bases at J, with 19 bases in the middle. The CDR3 consists of 14 residues. CDR3 nucleotides: TGTGCCAGCAGACATCCCCTCCGCCCTTGGGGCTACACCTTC. It yields the protein CASRHPLRPWGYTF.

The rearrangement uses TRBV2 and TRBJ2-3; 8 nucleotides agree with TRBD2. The CDR3 is made up of 13 amino acids. The V gene end was trimmed by 8 bases and the J gene end by 0 bases; junction bases not matched to a gene: 1. Germline CDR1 is SNHLY and CDR2 is FYNNEI. CDR3 region: CASAGGSTDTQYF. The CDR3, as DNA: TGTGCCAGCGCGGGGGGCAGCACAGATACGCAGTATTTT.

This rearrangement joins TRBV4-1 to TRBJ2-2; 7 bases line up with TRBD2. Germline V gives CDR1 MGHRA, CDR2 YSYEKL. Germline trimming cut 4 bases from V and 2 bases from J; bases unmatched to any gene: 7. The CDR3 is 16 residues long. CDR3 loop: CASSPWGGINTGELFF. CDR3 nucleotide sequence: TGCGCCAGCAGCCCATGGGGGGGGATTAACACCGGGGAGCTGTTTTTT.

This rearrangement joins TRBV6-6 to TRBJ1-2; the D gene is possibly TRBD1 (5 bases). CDR1 and CDR2 from the germline V gene are MNHNY and SVGAGI (reference sequence). The CDR3 loop spans 13 amino acids. The V end lost 2 bases, the J end lost 7 bases, and 11 bases lay between the germline ends. Here the CDR3 reads CASSYQGDGGYTF. CDR3 nucleotide sequence: TGTGCCAGCAGTTACCAAGGGGATGGTGGCTACACCTTC.

The chain couples TRBV27 to TRBJ1-6; 7 nucleotides align to TRBD1. The length of the CDR3 is 12 residues. The trim removed 3 bases at V and 16 bases at J, leaving 6 bases unmatched. Germline V gene data show CDR1 as MNHEY and CDR2 as SMNVEV (reference sequence). CDR3 nucleotides: TGTGCCAGCAGTTTTGGGACAGCCAAACTCCACTTT. It yields the protein CASSFGTAKLHF.